The rows below give T cell receptor beta chains drawn from one sample of a study of CD8+ T cells in alopecia areata. Clones were read by immunoSEQ multiplex PCR, and TCRdb kept only the in-frame ones, dropping some. The sample yields about 110,000 clones, around 50% seen once. Sample: CD8+ T cells sorted from blood, taken at week 24, from a patient treated with tofacitinib. These receptor sequences come from a human donor with alopecia areata. Both conserved end residues are part of each CDR3. The order of the fields is clone size, D gene, J gene, V gene, CDR3 protein, CDR3 DNA. The D gene is left open where the match is weak. The size entry is marked missing in some rows and otherwise reads once, few, many or a size class.

size: few; D: NA; J: TRBJ2-3; V: TRBV30; CDR3: CAWSSTGGGAQYF; DNA: TGTGCCTGGAGTTCTACTGGCGGAGGTGCGCAGTATTTT
size: once; D: NA; J: TRBJ2-3; V: TRBV18; CDR3: CASSPSRDGSTDTQYF; DNA: TGTGCCAGCTCACCCTCCAGGGACGGAAGCACAGATACGCAGTATTTT
size: NA; D: TRBD1; J: TRBJ1-2; V: TRBV2; CDR3: CARTTGGGYGYTF; DNA: TGTGCCAGGACTACAGGGGGGGGCTATGGCTACACCTTC
size: NA; D: NA; J: TRBJ2-4; V: TRBV5-6; CDR3: CASSWPGPEGIQYF; DNA: TGTGCCAGCAGCTGGCCCGGGCCCGAGGGCATTCAGTACTTC
size: NA; D: NA; J: TRBJ1-6; V: TRBV19; CDR3: CASSIESVYNSPLHF; DNA: TGTGCCAGTAGTATCGAGTCAGTCTATAATTCACCCCTCCACTTT
size: NA; D: TRBD2; J: TRBJ2-2; V: TRBV7-9; CDR3: CASSPPAGGPAGELFF; DNA: TGTGCCAGCAGCCCTCCAGCGGGGGGGCCGGCCGGGGAGCTGTTTTTT
size: NA; D: NA; J: TRBJ2-7; V: TRBV11-1; CDR3: CASNVGASYEQYF; DNA: TGTGCCAGCAACGTCGGGGCCTCCTACGAGCAGTACTTC
size: NA; D: NA; J: TRBJ2-7; V: TRBV13; CDR3: CASSPSDGGNYEQYF; DNA: TGTGCCAGCAGCCCCTCGGACGGGGGCAATTACGAGCAGTACTTC
size: NA; D: NA; J: TRBJ2-7; V: TRBV13; CDR3: CASSLTYEQYF; DNA: TGTGCCAGCAGCTTAACGTACGAGCAGTACTTC
size: few; D: NA; J: TRBJ2-3; V: TRBV29-1; CDR3: CSVERKGTQYF; DNA: TGCAGCGTTGAAAGGAAGGGAACGCAGTATTTT
size: NA; D: NA; J: TRBJ2-3; V: TRBV6-5; CDR3: CASSYGPTDTQYF; DNA: TGTGCCAGCAGTTACGGACCCACAGATACGCAGTATTTT
size: few; D: TRBD1; J: TRBJ1-2; V: TRBV29-1; CDR3: CSFWGPRDSVYGYTF; DNA: TGCAGCTTTTGGGGGCCACGGGACAGCGTCTATGGCTACACCTTC
size: NA; D: NA; J: TRBJ2-2; V: TRBV29-1; CDR3: CSVLLGGELFF; DNA: TGCAGCGTTTTACTTGGGGGGGAGCTGTTTTTT
size: NA; D: NA; J: TRBJ2-7; V: TRBV7-8; CDR3: CASSSEGGVNEQYF; DNA: TGTGCCAGCAGCTCCGAGGGGGGGGTGAACGAGCAGTACTTC
size: few; D: TRBD2; J: TRBJ2-3; V: TRBV5-1; CDR3: CASSPTSGGPSTQYF; DNA: TGCGCCAGCAGCCCTACTAGCGGGGGCCCCAGTACGCAGTATTTT
size: NA; D: TRBD2; J: TRBJ2-3; V: TRBV2; CDR3: CASSENGGLATDTQYF; DNA: TGTGCCAGCAGTGAAAACGGGGGACTAGCGACAGATACGCAGTATTTT
size: few; D: TRBD1; J: TRBJ2-7; V: TRBV5-1; CDR3: CASSFRGMDYEQYF; DNA: TGCGCCAGCAGCTTCAGGGGGATGGATTACGAGCAGTACTTC
size: NA; D: TRBD1; J: TRBJ2-1; V: TRBV6-5; CDR3: CASSSDREKYNEQFF; DNA: TGTGCCAGCAGCTCGGACAGGGAAAAATACAATGAGCAGTTCTTC
size: NA; D: NA; J: TRBJ2-1; V: TRBV6-6; CDR3: CASSYPKDSHNEQFF; DNA: TGTGCCAGCAGTTACCCGAAGGACAGCCACAATGAGCAGTTCTTC
size: NA; D: NA; J: TRBJ2-5; V: TRBV7-6; CDR3: CASSLTSASLEETQYF; DNA: TGTGCCAGCAGCTTGACTTCGGCAAGCCTAGAAGAGACCCAGTACTTC
size: NA; D: NA; J: TRBJ2-2; V: TRBV30; CDR3: CAWMLDTGELFF; DNA: TGTGCCTGGATGTTGGACACCGGGGAGCTGTTTTTT
size: NA; D: TRBD1; J: TRBJ1-6; V: TRBV4-1; CDR3: CASSITGGSPLHF; DNA: TGCGCCAGCAGTATTACAGGGGGATCACCCCTCCACTTT
size: NA; D: NA; J: TRBJ2-1; V: TRBV2; CDR3: CASTKHYNEQFF; DNA: TGTGCCAGCACTAAACACTACAATGAGCAGTTCTTC
size: NA; D: NA; J: TRBJ2-1; V: TRBV2; CDR3: CASSEDGRGVWEQFF; DNA: TGTGCCAGCAGTGAAGACGGCAGGGGGGTTTGGGAGCAGTTCTTC
size: NA; D: NA; J: TRBJ2-1; V: TRBV4-3; CDR3: CASSPVGLMDEQFF; DNA: TGCGCCAGCAGCCCAGTCGGACTTATGGATGAGCAGTTCTTC
size: NA; D: NA; J: TRBJ2-1; V: TRBV27; CDR3: CASKIGGLDEQFF; DNA: TGTGCCAGCAAAATCGGGGGGCTCGATGAGCAGTTCTTC
size: NA; D: TRBD1; J: TRBJ1-6; V: TRBV9; CDR3: CASSAGTGIYSPLHF; DNA: TGTGCCAGCAGCGCCGGGACAGGGATTTATTCACCCCTCCACTTT
size: NA; D: NA; J: TRBJ2-7; V: TRBV7-6; CDR3: CASSRSVGSYEQYF; DNA: TGTGCCAGCAGCCGGAGTGTGGGCTCCTACGAGCAGTACTTC
size: NA; D: NA; J: TRBJ1-1; V: TRBV2; CDR3: CASGWQPNTEAFF; DNA: TGTGCCAGCGGATGGCAGCCGAACACTGAAGCTTTCTTT
size: few; D: NA; J: TRBJ1-5; V: TRBV27; CDR3: CASSPLGSNQPQHF; DNA: TGTGCCAGCAGCCCCCTTGGGAGCAATCAGCCCCAGCATTTT
size: NA; D: NA; J: TRBJ2-7; V: TRBV5-6; CDR3: CASSGITAYEQYF; DNA: TGTGCCAGCAGCGGAATTACAGCGTACGAGCAGTACTTC
size: NA; D: TRBD1; J: TRBJ2-4; V: TRBV7-9; CDR3: CASSLATGGLAKNIQYF; DNA: TGTGCCAGCAGCTTAGCCACAGGGGGCTTAGCCAAAAACATTCAGTACTTC
size: NA; D: NA; J: TRBJ2-3; V: TRBV11-2; CDR3: CASSLILGSTDTQYF; DNA: TGTGCCAGCAGCTTAATACTGGGGAGCACAGATACGCAGTATTTT
size: NA; D: TRBD1; J: TRBJ1-4; V: TRBV27; CDR3: CASSFNRDREEKLFF; DNA: TGTGCCAGCAGTTTTAACCGGGACAGGGAGGAAAAACTGTTTTTT
size: NA; D: NA; J: TRBJ1-1; V: TRBV14; CDR3: CASNTGGTEAFF; DNA: TGTGCCAGCAATACTGGTGGCACTGAAGCTTTCTTT
size: once; D: NA; J: TRBJ2-2; V: TRBV4-2; CDR3: CASSLYTNTGELFF; DNA: TGTGCCAGCAGCCTCTACACCAACACCGGGGAGCTGTTTTTT
size: NA; D: NA; J: TRBJ1-2; V: TRBV10-2; CDR3: CASSEFGPNYGYTF; DNA: TGCGCCAGCAGTGAGTTCGGTCCTAACTATGGCTACACCTTC
size: NA; D: NA; J: TRBJ2-1; V: TRBV29-1; CDR3: CSVVADYNEQFF; DNA: TGCAGCGTTGTAGCAGACTACAATGAGCAGTTCTTC
size: many; D: TRBD1; J: TRBJ1-5; V: TRBV29-1; CDR3: CSVEDGTGGNQPQHF; DNA: TGCAGCGTTGAAGATGGGACAGGGGGCAATCAGCCCCAGCATTTT
size: NA; D: NA; J: TRBJ1-2; V: TRBV29-1; CDR3: CSVGGYGYTF; DNA: TGCAGCGTCGGTGGGTATGGCTACACCTTC
size: few; D: NA; J: TRBJ2-3; V: TRBV19; CDR3: CASSIGGDTQYF; DNA: TGTGCCAGTAGTATAGGGGGAGATACGCAGTATTTT
size: few; D: TRBD2; J: TRBJ2-7; V: TRBV5-1; CDR3: CASSLDWTSGGSEQYF; DNA: TGCGCCAGCAGCTTGGATTGGACTAGCGGGGGTTCAGAGCAGTACTTC
size: NA; D: NA; J: TRBJ1-2; V: TRBV29-1; CDR3: CSVAQGGGYTF; DNA: TGCAGCGTTGCCCAGGGTGGGGGCTACACCTTC
size: NA; D: NA; J: TRBJ2-1; V: TRBV10-2; CDR3: CASSPRGSYNEQFF; DNA: TGCGCCAGCAGTCCAAGGGGTTCCTACAATGAGCAGTTCTTC
size: NA; D: NA; J: TRBJ2-1; V: TRBV6-4; CDR3: CASSDSGGGKEQFF; DNA: TGTGCCAGCAGTGACTCAGGGGGGGGAAAGGAGCAGTTCTTC
size: NA; D: NA; J: TRBJ2-7; V: TRBV19; CDR3: CASSRRGPLYEQYF; DNA: TGTGCCAGTAGTAGGCGGGGGCCGCTCTACGAGCAGTACTTC
size: NA; D: NA; J: TRBJ1-2; V: TRBV2; CDR3: CASSEQRNYGYTF; DNA: TGTGCCAGCAGTGAACAGAGGAACTATGGCTACACCTTC
size: NA; D: TRBD1; J: TRBJ1-6; V: TRBV9; CDR3: CASSPMGQGDSPLHF; DNA: TGTGCCAGCAGCCCCATGGGGCAGGGGGATTCACCCCTCCACTTT
size: NA; D: TRBD1; J: TRBJ2-7; V: TRBV7-9; CDR3: CASRDGQAYEQYF; DNA: TGTGCCAGCAGGGATGGACAGGCCTACGAGCAGTACTTC
size: NA; D: NA; J: TRBJ1-2; V: TRBV7-9; CDR3: CASLSTYGYTF; DNA: TGTGCCAGCCTAAGCACCTATGGCTACACCTTC
size: NA; D: NA; J: TRBJ2-2; V: TRBV29-1; CDR3: CSATHTGYTGELFF; DNA: TGCAGCGCCACACATACAGGGTACACCGGGGAGCTGTTTTTT
size: NA; D: NA; J: TRBJ2-4; V: TRBV5-6; CDR3: CASSLLSMDIQYF; DNA: TGTGCCAGCAGCTTGTTAAGCATGGACATTCAGTACTTC
size: NA; D: NA; J: TRBJ1-1; V: TRBV2; CDR3: CASGGTGAFF; DNA: TGTGCCAGCGGGGGGACCGGAGCTTTCTTT